This TCR beta chain was retrieved from a study of blood T cell repertoires in COVID-19. Study in general: In each case, the material was cDNA or gDNA derived from T cells, B-cell-depleted T cells, or PBMCs.

Authors' methods: Amplification of reference gene primers was used by the study to estimate nucleated cell counts. Using immunoSEQ multiplex PCR, the repertoire was profiled, and TCRdb retains in-frame clones only, with some absent. The V and J calls and the clone size are those of that table, but D and trimming were determined from the DNA. The data contain approximately 300,000 clones, approximately 90% of them singletons. Cohorts were based on clinical histories the participants reported. This clonotype was obtained from a woman aged 18-30 years who had recovered from COVID-19. Sequencing used PBMCs or T cells enriched from blood (not recorded which).

The CDR3 bases are TGTGCCAGCAGCCGGGGACAGGGTATCTACAATGAGCAGTTCTTC. Translating gives CASSRGQGIYNEQFF. This chain joins TRBV7-8 and TRBJ2-1; 9 bases align to TRBD1. The germline gives CDR1 SGHVS, CDR2 FQNEAQ. This CDR3 has 15 amino acids. V gave up 5 bases and J gave up 3 bases; unmatched junction bases: 5.